This T cell receptor beta chain was identified in a study of spatial heterogeneity in lung cancer. Study-level points and caveats: More often at tumor resection than at routine follow-up, ubiquitous expanded tumor TCRs were detected in the blood.

The time point was: blood at routine non-recurrence follow-up after resection. Unsorted whole RNA of tumor, nontumor lung or frozen PBMC was sequenced. TCRdb processed the 5' RACE reads anew with MiXCR; each CDR3 protein has one entry. Here the sample spans about 120,000 distinct CDR3 sequences, 9% to 15% being singletons. The sample holds a few counts of this clonotype. Its antigen is as yet unknown. Trimming shortened V by 6 bases and J by 9 bases, and 12 bases separated the two germline ends. The CDR3 is 13 residues long. The germline gives CDR1 WNHNN, CDR2 SYGVQD (reference sequence). The V and J genes are TRBV10-1 and TRBJ1-6; perhaps TRBD1 as D (5 bases). This clonotype originated in a male donor with early-stage non-small cell lung cancer. The sample here was PBMCs, taken at follow-up. The DNA of the CDR3 is TGCGCCAGCAGCAGGGAAAGTGGTTCACCCCTCCACTTT. Its protein is CASSRESGSPLHF.